These T cell receptor beta chains were read from a single sample in a study of T cell responses to AZD1222 COVID-19 vaccine. Assay: immunoSEQ multiplex PCR; the TCRdb copy retains only in-frame clones and omits some. The sample contains about 120,000 clones, around 90% of which appear only once. The starting material was peripheral blood, obtained on day 0 of AZD1222 vaccination. The receptors stem from an adult in good health. Both conserved end residues are part of each CDR3. A D gene is named only where the DNA matches it firmly. The listing skips clone size in some rows; elsewhere it reads once, few, many or a size class.

abundance	v_gene	d_gene	j_gene	CDR3nt	CDR3aa
once	TRBV11-2	TRBD2	TRBJ2-3	TGTGCCAGCAGTTATCTAGCGGGAGCAGATACGCAGTATTTT	CASSYLAGADTQYF
NA	TRBV12-3/TRBV12-4	TRBD1	TRBJ1-2	TGTGCCAGCAGTTTAGAGGGGGCGCGGGGCTACACCTTC	CASSLEGARGYTF
NA	TRBV7-9	NA	TRBJ2-7	TGTGCCAGCATGGGGCACTACGAGCAGTACTTC	CASMGHYEQYF
NA	TRBV25-1	NA	TRBJ2-1	TGTGCCAGCAGTGGTCCCGGGCTCCACAATGAGCAGTTCTTC	CASSGPGLHNEQFF
NA	TRBV10-2	TRBD1	TRBJ2-7	TGCGCCAGCAGTTACAGGGGCCGACTCCACTACGAGCAGTACTTC	CASSYRGRLHYEQYF
NA	TRBV12-5	TRBD1	TRBJ1-1	TGTGCTAGTGGCTCGCCCCCAGGGGGCCCAGCTTTCTTT	CASGSPPGGPAFF
NA	TRBV12-3/TRBV12-4	NA	TRBJ2-7	TGTGCCAGCAGTTTAGCCCGCCGCTGGGAGCAGTACTTC	CASSLARRWEQYF
NA	TRBV15	NA	TRBJ2-7	TGTGCCACCGGACGGGACCCTAGGGCCCCCTACGAGCAGTACTTC	CATGRDPRAPYEQYF
NA	TRBV12-5	NA	TRBJ1-1	TGTGCTAGTGGCTGGACCAGGGTTACGAACACTGAAGCTTTCTTT	CASGWTRVTNTEAFF
NA	TRBV5-4	TRBD2	TRBJ2-7	TGTGCCAGCAGCCTAGGGCCGACTAGCGGAAGGGAGCAGTACTTC	CASSLGPTSGREQYF
NA	TRBV3-1/TRBV3-2	TRBD2	TRBJ2-7	TGTGCCAGCAGTCCCGGGACTAGCGGGAGTGTTTACGAGCAGTACTTC	CASSPGTSGSVYEQYF
NA	TRBV7-8	TRBD2	TRBJ2-7	TGTGCCAGCAGCTTAGAGGCGGGAGGAAGGTCCTACGAGCAGTACTTC	CASSLEAGGRSYEQYF
NA	TRBV20-1	NA	TRBJ2-7	TGCAGTGCTAGTCATCGGGGCGGGATGTCCTACGAGCAGTACTTC	CSASHRGGMSYEQYF
NA	TRBV13	NA	TRBJ2-7	TGTGCCAGCAGCTTAGGGCGGGACCGAAACTACGAGCAGTACTTC	CASSLGRDRNYEQYF
NA	TRBV20-1	NA	TRBJ2-7	TGCAGCCTGTTCAGGGGGGGCGAGCAGTACTTC	CSLFRGGEQYF
once	TRBV7-3	NA	TRBJ2-3	TGTGCCAGCAGCCCCGGGAAGATAGCAGATACGCAGTATTTT	CASSPGKIADTQYF
NA	TRBV6-4	NA	TRBJ2-1	TGTGCCAGCAGAGTAGGGTTGTCAGGAGAGCAGTTCTTC	CASRVGLSGEQFF
NA	TRBV7-2	TRBD1	TRBJ2-3	TGTGCCAGCAGCTCGCCGACAGGGTCAGATACGCAGTATTTT	CASSSPTGSDTQYF
once	TRBV7-6	NA	TRBJ2-7	TGTGCCAGCAGCTTGGGGGCAGGGTCCTACGAGCAGTACTTC	CASSLGAGSYEQYF
NA	TRBV5-4	NA	TRBJ1-1	TGTGCCAGCAGCTTAACCCTGGAGGACACTGAAGCTTTCTTT	CASSLTLEDTEAFF
NA	TRBV4-1	TRBD1	TRBJ1-3	TGCGCCAGCAGCCAAGCTAGGGGACAGGGAGGAAACACCATATATTTT	CASSQARGQGGNTIYF
NA	TRBV24-1	NA	TRBJ2-1	TGTGCCACCTCCGGGTGGAGCGAGGATAACAATGAGCAGTTCTTC	CATSGWSEDNNEQFF
NA	TRBV4-1	NA	TRBJ2-4	TGCGCCAGCAGCCAAGGGGGAAACCGAAACATTCAGTACTTC	CASSQGGNRNIQYF
NA	TRBV6-2/TRBV6-3	TRBD1	TRBJ1-5	TGTGCCAGCAGCCACACTAACAGACAGGGGCTTTACAATCAGCCCCAGCATTTT	CASSHTNRQGLYNQPQHF
NA	TRBV5-6	TRBD2	TRBJ2-1	TGTGCCAGCAGCGTGCCGGGACTAGCGGGATATAATGAGCAGTTCTTC	CASSVPGLAGYNEQFF
NA	TRBV13	NA	TRBJ1-2	TGTGCCAGCAGCCGCACCAACTATGGCTACACCTTC	CASSRTNYGYTF
NA	TRBV28	TRBD1	TRBJ1-2	TGTGCCGGCACTGAGAGGGACAGGGTTGATGGCTACACCTTC	CAGTERDRVDGYTF
NA	TRBV11-2	TRBD2	TRBJ2-7	TGTGCCAGCAGCTCCCGTGGGGGGGGAGGTAGGGAGCAGTACTTC	CASSSRGGGGREQYF
NA	TRBV6-1	NA	TRBJ1-1	TGTGCCAGCAGTGAAGCGGCGGATTTGTACACTGAAGCTTTCTTT	CASSEAADLYTEAFF
NA	TRBV7-9	NA	TRBJ2-2	TGTGCCAGCAGCTTTCCCACCGGGGAGCTGTTTTTT	CASSFPTGELFF
NA	TRBV10-3	NA	TRBJ1-5	TGTGCCATCAGCGGGGCCTCGGGTCAGCCCCAGCATTTT	CAISGASGQPQHF
NA	TRBV6-2/TRBV6-3	TRBD2	TRBJ2-7	TGTGCCAGCAGTTACTTGCTAGGACTAGCTTCCGAGCAGTACTTC	CASSYLLGLASEQYF
NA	TRBV25-1	TRBD2	TRBJ2-5	TGTGCCAGCAGTGTTCCCGATGCTCGGACTAGTCTGAAGACCCAGTACTTC	CASSVPDARTSLKTQYF
NA	TRBV19	NA	TRBJ1-6	TGTGCCAGTAGTCTACAGAGCTCCTATAATTCACCCCTCCACTTT	CASSLQSSYNSPLHF
NA	TRBV5-1	NA	TRBJ2-5	TGCGCCAGCAGCTTGGAGACAGAAGAGACCCAGTACTTC	CASSLETEETQYF
NA	TRBV7-8	NA	TRBJ2-7	TGTGCCAGCAGCCGGGGACCCTACGAGCAGTACTTC	CASSRGPYEQYF
NA	TRBV9	TRBD1	TRBJ2-7	TGTGCCAGCAGCGTAGGTGTAGGACAGGGGGCCTACGAGCAGTACTTC	CASSVGVGQGAYEQYF
NA	TRBV10-3	TRBD2	TRBJ2-1	TGTGCCATCAGCGGGACTAGCGTCCTCGATGAGCAGTTCTTC	CAISGTSVLDEQFF
NA	TRBV6-1	NA	TRBJ1-1	TGTGCCAGCAGTGAAGACGGGGGGCAGGGGAACACTGAAGCTTTCTTT	CASSEDGGQGNTEAFF
NA	TRBV6-2/TRBV6-3	TRBD1	TRBJ2-5	TGTGCCAGCAGTTACACTACAGGGGGCAGTGAGACCCAGTACTTC	CASSYTTGGSETQYF
NA	TRBV6-4	NA	TRBJ2-2	TGTGCCAGCAGTCCAGGACTTGAAAACACCGGGGAGCTGTTTTTT	CASSPGLENTGELFF
NA	TRBV9	NA	TRBJ1-4	TGTGCCAGCAGCGTAGGAGGGAATAATGAAAAACTGTTTTTT	CASSVGGNNEKLFF
NA	TRBV5-1	NA	TRBJ2-1	TGCGCCAGCAGCCTCGACAGGCATGAGCAGTTCTTC	CASSLDRHEQFF
NA	TRBV30	NA	TRBJ1-3	TGTGCCTGGAGTGTCGAAGACTCTGGAAACACCATATATTTT	CAWSVEDSGNTIYF
NA	TRBV28	TRBD1	TRBJ1-1	TGTGCCAGCAGCAACGACAGGGGGCTGAGGAACACTGAAGCTTTCTTT	CASSNDRGLRNTEAFF
NA	TRBV19	NA	TRBJ1-3	TGTGCCAGTCGAACAGGGTGGGAAGGAAACACCATATATTTT	CASRTGWEGNTIYF
NA	TRBV14	TRBD1	TRBJ1-2	TGTGCCAGCAGCCAAGAAGACAGGGCCTATGGCTACACCTTC	CASSQEDRAYGYTF